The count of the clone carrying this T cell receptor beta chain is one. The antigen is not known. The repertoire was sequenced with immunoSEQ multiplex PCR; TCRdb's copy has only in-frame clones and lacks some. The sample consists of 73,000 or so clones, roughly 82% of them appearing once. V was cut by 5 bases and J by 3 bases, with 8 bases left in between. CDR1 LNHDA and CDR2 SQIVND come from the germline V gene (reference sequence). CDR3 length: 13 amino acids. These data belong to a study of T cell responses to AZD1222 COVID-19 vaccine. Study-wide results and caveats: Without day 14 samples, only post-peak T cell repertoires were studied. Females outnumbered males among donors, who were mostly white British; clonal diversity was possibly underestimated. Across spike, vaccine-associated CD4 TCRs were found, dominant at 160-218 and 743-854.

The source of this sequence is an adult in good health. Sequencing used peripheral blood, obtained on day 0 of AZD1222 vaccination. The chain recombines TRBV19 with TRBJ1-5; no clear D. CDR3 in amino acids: CASSRAPNQPQHF. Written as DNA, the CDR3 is TGTGCCAGTAGTCGTGCACCCAATCAGCCCCAGCATTTT.